Listed below are T cell receptor beta chains from one sample, sequenced in a study of OX40 agonist ivuxolimab in advanced cancers. The data were produced by immunoSEQ multiplex PCR, yet TCRdb's version contains in-frame clones alone and is incomplete. This sample carries around 120,000 clones, roughly nine tenths of them seen once, and the ten largest clones take 0.55% to 0.7%. The source was CD4+ or CD8+ T cells sorted from blood, collected in a trial of the OX40 agonist ivuxolimab. The source is an adult with an advanced solid tumor such as melanoma, head and neck, liver or kidney cancer. Each CDR3 is given with its conserved first and last residue. A D gene is named only where the DNA matches it firmly. Rows give clone size only sometimes, using once, few, many, or a class for an expanded clone.

D gene	V gene	clone size	J gene	CDR3 protein	CDR3 DNA
.	TRBV7-6	.	TRBJ2-1	CASSLASGVGVNEQFF	TGTGCCAGCAGCTTAGCGAGCGGCGTGGGCGTCAATGAGCAGTTCTTC
TRBD1	TRBV4-1	.	TRBJ2-2	CASSQGDSENTGELFF	TGCGCCAGCAGCCAAGGGGACAGTGAGAACACCGGGGAGCTGTTTTTT
.	TRBV5-5	.	TRBJ2-5	CASSLEYRVRGETQYF	TGTGCCAGCAGCTTGGAGTACAGGGTAAGGGGCGAGACCCAGTACTTC
.	TRBV7-2	.	TRBJ1-2	CASSPGYNYGYTF	TGTGCCAGCAGCCCAGGGTATAACTATGGCTACACCTTC
TRBD2	TRBV7-3	.	TRBJ2-1	CASSSLAGGRNEQFF	TGTGCCAGCAGCTCACTAGCGGGGGGGCGCAATGAGCAGTTCTTC
.	TRBV9	.	TRBJ2-5	CASSVGLQETQYF	TGTGCCAGCAGCGTAGGCCTCCAAGAGACCCAGTACTTC
.	TRBV15	.	TRBJ1-1	CATSRGWNTEAFF	TGTGCCACCAGCAGAGGGTGGAACACTGAAGCTTTCTTT
.	TRBV13	.	TRBJ2-7	CASSYSDAYYEQYF	TGTGCCAGCAGCTACTCAGATGCGTACTACGAGCAGTACTTC
.	TRBV28	once	TRBJ1-2	CASFRRDGNYGYTF	TGTGCCAGCTTTAGAAGGGACGGTAACTATGGCTACACCTTC
.	TRBV2	.	TRBJ2-5	CASGSGGVGTQYF	TGTGCCAGCGGCTCAGGAGGGGTCGGGACCCAGTACTTC
TRBD1	TRBV2	.	TRBJ2-5	CASSELGQDQETQYF	TGTGCCAGCAGTGAGTTGGGACAGGACCAAGAGACCCAGTACTTC
.	TRBV5-5	.	TRBJ1-2	CASSENVGYGYTF	TGTGCCAGCAGCGAAAATGTAGGGTATGGCTACACCTTC
TRBD1	TRBV28	.	TRBJ1-6	CASSLEDRNNSPLHF	TGTGCCAGCAGTTTAGAGGACAGGAATAATTCACCCCTCCACTTT
.	TRBV7-8	.	TRBJ2-3	CASRFADTQYF	TGTGCCAGCAGGTTCGCAGATACGCAGTATTTT
TRBD1	TRBV28	.	TRBJ1-2	CASSPGGPYGYTF	TGTGCCAGCAGCCCAGGGGGGCCGTATGGCTACACCTTC
TRBD2	TRBV9	.	TRBJ2-3	CASSVAPGGPTDTQYF	TGTGCCAGCAGCGTAGCCCCGGGGGGGCCCACAGATACGCAGTATTTT
.	TRBV10-3	once	TRBJ1-1	CAISELGTNTEAFF	TGTGCCATCAGTGAGTTAGGAACGAACACTGAAGCTTTCTTT
.	TRBV21-1	.	TRBJ2-2	CASSRRQGKDTGELFF	TGTGCCAGCAGCAGACGACAGGGAAAGGACACCGGGGAGCTGTTTTTT
.	TRBV6-1	.	TRBJ1-5	CASRNRDSQPQHF	TGTGCCAGCAGAAACAGGGATAGTCAGCCCCAGCATTTT
.	TRBV7-9	.	TRBJ2-3	CASSLGPGTDTQYF	TGTGCCAGCAGCTTAGGGCCGGGCACAGATACGCAGTATTTT
TRBD1	TRBV9	once	TRBJ1-3	CASSVGSGTGRSGNTIYF	TGTGCCAGCAGCGTAGGAAGCGGGACAGGCCGCTCTGGAAACACCATATATTTT
.	TRBV7-3	.	TRBJ2-7	CASSPGNNYEQYF	TGTGCCAGCAGCCCCGGGAACAACTACGAGCAGTACTTC
.	TRBV4-3	.	TRBJ1-2	CASSQDQGTLSTF	TGCGCCAGCAGCCAAGATCAAGGGACCCTCTCTACCTTC
.	TRBV10-3	.	TRBJ2-2	CAINDRTTGELFF	TGTGCCATCAACGACAGGACCACCGGGGAGCTGTTTTTT
.	TRBV7-9	.	TRBJ1-1	CASSLRQGNTEAFF	TGTGCCAGCAGCTTGCGGCAGGGGAACACTGAAGCTTTCTTT
.	TRBV2	.	TRBJ1-1	CASSPLGNTEAFF	TGTGCCAGCAGTCCGCTAGGGAACACTGAAGCTTTCTTT
TRBD2	TRBV13	.	TRBJ2-3	CASSLSTRLASTDTQYF	TGTGCCAGCAGCCTCTCTACGAGACTAGCTAGCACAGATACGCAGTATTTT